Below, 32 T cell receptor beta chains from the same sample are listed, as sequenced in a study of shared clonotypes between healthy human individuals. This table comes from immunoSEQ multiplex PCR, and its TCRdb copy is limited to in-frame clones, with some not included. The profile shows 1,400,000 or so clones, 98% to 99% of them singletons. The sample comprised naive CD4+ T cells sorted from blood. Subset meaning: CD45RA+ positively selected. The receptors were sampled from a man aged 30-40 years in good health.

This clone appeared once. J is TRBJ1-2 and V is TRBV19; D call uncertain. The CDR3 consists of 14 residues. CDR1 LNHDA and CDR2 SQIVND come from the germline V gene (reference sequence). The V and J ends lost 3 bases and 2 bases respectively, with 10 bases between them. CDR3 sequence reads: CASSIPEGNYGYTF. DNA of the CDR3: TGTGCCAGTAGTATTCCGGAGGGAAACTATGGCTACACCTTC.

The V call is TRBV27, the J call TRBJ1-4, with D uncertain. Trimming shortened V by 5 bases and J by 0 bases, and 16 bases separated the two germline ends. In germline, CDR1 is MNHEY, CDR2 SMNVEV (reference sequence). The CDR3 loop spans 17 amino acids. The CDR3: CASSPFNIFPTNEKLFF. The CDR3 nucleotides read TGTGCCAGCAGTCCCTTCAACATATTCCCAACTAATGAAAAACTGTTTTTT.

DNA for the CDR3: TGTGCCAGTAGGCGACTAGCGGGAAACACAGATACGCAGTATTTT. Translation gives CASRRLAGNTDTQYF. V usage is TRBV19 and J usage is TRBJ2-3; 11 bases align to TRBD2. V trimming: 6 bases; J trimming: 2 bases; junction bases outside the gene matches: 4. The germline V gene has CDR1 LNHDA and CDR2 SQIVND (reference sequence). The CDR3 has 15 residues.

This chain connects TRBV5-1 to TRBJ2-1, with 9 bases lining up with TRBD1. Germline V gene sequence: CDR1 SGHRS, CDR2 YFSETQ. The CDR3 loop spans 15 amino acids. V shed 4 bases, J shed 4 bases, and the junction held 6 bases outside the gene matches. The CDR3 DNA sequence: TGCGCCAGCAGCCCGGACAGGGGAATATACAATGAGCAGTTCTTC. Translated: CASSPDRGIYNEQFF.

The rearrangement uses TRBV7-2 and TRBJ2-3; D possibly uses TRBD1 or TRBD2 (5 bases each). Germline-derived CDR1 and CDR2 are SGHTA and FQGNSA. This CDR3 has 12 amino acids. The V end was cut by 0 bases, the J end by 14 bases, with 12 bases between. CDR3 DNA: TGTGCCAGCAGCTTAGCTGGGACGTCGTGGTATTTT. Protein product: CASSLAGTSWYF.

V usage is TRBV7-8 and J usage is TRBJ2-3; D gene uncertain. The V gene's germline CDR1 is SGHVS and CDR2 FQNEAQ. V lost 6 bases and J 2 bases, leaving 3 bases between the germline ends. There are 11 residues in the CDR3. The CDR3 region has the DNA TGTGCCAGCAGAGACACAGATACGCAGTATTTT. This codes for CASRDTDTQYF.

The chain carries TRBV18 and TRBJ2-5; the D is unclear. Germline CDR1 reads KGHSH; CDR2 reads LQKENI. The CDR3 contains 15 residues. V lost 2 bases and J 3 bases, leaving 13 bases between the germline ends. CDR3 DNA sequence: TGTGCCAGCTCACCAATGGCGCTGAGAGAAGAGACCCAGTACTTC. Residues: CASSPMALREETQYF.

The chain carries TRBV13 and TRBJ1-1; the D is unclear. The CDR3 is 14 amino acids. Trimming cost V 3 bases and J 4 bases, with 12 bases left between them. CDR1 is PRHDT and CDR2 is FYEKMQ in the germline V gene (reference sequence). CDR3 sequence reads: CASSFRARGTEAFF. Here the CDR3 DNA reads TGTGCCAGCAGCTTCCGGGCCCGGGGCACTGAAGCTTTCTTT.

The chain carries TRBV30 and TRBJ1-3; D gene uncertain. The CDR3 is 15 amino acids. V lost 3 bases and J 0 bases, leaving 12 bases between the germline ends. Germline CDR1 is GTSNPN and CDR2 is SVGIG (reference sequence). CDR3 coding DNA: TGTGCCTGGAGGAGTCAATCCTACTCTGGAAACACCATATATTTT. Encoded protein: CAWRSQSYSGNTIYF.

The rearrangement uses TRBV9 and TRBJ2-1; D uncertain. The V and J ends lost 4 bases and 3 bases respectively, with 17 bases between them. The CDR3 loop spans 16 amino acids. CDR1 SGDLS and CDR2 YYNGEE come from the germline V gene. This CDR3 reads CASSLATAVLYNEQFF. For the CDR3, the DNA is TGTGCCAGCAGCTTAGCTACGGCAGTACTCTACAATGAGCAGTTCTTC.

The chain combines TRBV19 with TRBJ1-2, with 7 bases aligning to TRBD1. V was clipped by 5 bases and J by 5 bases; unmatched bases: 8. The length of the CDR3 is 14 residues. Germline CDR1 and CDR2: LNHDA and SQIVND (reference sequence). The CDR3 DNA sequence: TGTGCCAGTAGTCCCGGGACAGTGACTTATGGCTACACCTTC. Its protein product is CASSPGTVTYGYTF.

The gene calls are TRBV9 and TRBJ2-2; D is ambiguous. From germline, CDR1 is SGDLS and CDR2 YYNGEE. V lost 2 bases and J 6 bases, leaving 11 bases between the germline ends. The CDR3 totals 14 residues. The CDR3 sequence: CASSVQSRPGELFF. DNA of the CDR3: TGTGCCAGCAGCGTCCAGTCCCGACCCGGGGAGCTGTTTTTT.

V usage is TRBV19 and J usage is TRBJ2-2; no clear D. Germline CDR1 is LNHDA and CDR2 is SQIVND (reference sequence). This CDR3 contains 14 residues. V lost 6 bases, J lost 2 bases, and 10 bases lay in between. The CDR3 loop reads CASSRTVNTGELFF. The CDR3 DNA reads TGTGCCAGTAGCCGGACGGTAAACACCGGGGAGCTGTTTTTT. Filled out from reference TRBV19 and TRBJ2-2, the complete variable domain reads DGGITQSPKYLFRKEGQNVTLSCEQNLNHDAMYWYRQDPGQGLRLIYYSQIVNDFQKGDIAEGYSVSREKKESFPLTVTSAQKNPTAFYLCASSRTVNTGELFFGEGSRLTVL.

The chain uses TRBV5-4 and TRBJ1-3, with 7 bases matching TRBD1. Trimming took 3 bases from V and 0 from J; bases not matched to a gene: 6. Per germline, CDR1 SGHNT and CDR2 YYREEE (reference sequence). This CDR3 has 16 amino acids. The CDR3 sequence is CASSSGTAASGNTIYF. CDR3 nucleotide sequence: TGTGCCAGCAGCTCGGGGACAGCAGCCTCTGGAAACACCATATATTTT.

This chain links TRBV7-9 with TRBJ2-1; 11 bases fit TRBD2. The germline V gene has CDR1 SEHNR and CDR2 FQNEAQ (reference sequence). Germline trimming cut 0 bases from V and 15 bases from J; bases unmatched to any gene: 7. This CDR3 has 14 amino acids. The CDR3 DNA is TGTGCCAGCAGCTTAGCGCGGGCTAGCGGGAGGTTGTTCTTC. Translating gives CASSLARASGRLFF.

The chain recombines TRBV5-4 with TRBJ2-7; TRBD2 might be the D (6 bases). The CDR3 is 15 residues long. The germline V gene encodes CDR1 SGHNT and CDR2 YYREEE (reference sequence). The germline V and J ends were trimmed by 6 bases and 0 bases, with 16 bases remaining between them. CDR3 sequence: CASTEGTSSSYEQYF. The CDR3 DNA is TGTGCCAGCACCGAAGGGACTTCGAGCTCCTACGAGCAGTACTTC.

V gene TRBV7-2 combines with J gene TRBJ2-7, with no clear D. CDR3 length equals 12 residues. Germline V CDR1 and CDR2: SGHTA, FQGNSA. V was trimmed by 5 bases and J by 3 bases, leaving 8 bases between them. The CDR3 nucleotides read TGTGCCAGCAGCCAACATGGCTACGAGCAGTACTTC. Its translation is CASSQHGYEQYF.

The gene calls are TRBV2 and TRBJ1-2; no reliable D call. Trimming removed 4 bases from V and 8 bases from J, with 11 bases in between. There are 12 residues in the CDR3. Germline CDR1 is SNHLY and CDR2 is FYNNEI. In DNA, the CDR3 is TGTGCCAGCAGTGCACGGGCTGCGGGCTACACCTTC. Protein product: CASSARAAGYTF. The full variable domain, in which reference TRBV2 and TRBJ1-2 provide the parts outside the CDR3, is EPEVTQTPSHQVTQMGQEVILRCVPISNHLYFYWYRQILGQKVEFLVSFYNNEISEKSEIFDDQFSVERPDGSNFTLKIRSTKLEDSAMYFCASSARAAGYTFGSGTRLTVV.

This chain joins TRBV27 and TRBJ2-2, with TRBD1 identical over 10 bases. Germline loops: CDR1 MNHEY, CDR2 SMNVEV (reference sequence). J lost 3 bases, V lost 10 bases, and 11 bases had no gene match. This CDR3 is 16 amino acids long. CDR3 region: CATSSWGQGHTGELFF. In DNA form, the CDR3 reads TGTGCCACGTCCTCTTGGGGACAGGGGCACACCGGGGAGCTGTTTTTT.

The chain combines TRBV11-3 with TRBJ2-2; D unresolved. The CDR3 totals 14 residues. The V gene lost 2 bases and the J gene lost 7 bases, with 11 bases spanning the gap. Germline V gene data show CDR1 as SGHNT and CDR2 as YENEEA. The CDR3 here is CASSLIQGGGELFF. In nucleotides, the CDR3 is TGTGCCAGCAGCTTAATTCAAGGTGGCGGGGAGCTGTTTTTT.

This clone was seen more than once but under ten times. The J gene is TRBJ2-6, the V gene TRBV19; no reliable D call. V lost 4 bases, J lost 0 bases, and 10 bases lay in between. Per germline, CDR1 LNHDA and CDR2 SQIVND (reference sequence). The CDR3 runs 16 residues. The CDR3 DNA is TGTGCCAGTAGTAACGTTTTGGGCTCTGGGGCCAACGTCCTGACTTTC. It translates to CASSNVLGSGANVLTF.

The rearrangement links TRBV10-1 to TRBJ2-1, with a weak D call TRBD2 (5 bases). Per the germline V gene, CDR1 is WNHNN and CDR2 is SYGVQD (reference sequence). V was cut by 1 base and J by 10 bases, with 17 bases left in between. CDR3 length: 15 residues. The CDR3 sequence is CASSELLGVTREQFF. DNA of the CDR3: TGCGCCAGCAGTGAGTTATTGGGAGTAACGCGGGAGCAGTTCTTC.

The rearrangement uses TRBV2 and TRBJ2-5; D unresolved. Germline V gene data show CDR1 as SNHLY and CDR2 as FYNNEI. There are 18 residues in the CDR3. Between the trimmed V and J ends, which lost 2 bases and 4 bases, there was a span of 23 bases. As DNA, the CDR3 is TGTGCCAGCAGTGAATGGGGTCCGGGTTTGGGAACTGTAGAGACCCAGTACTTC. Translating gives CASSEWGPGLGTVETQYF.

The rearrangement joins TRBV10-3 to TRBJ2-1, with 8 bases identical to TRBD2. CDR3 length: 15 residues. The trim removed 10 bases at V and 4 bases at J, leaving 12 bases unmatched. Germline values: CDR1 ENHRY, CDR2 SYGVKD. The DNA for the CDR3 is TGTGCCAGTTGTGAAATAGCGGGACAATACAATGAGCAGTTCTTC. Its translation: CASCEIAGQYNEQFF.

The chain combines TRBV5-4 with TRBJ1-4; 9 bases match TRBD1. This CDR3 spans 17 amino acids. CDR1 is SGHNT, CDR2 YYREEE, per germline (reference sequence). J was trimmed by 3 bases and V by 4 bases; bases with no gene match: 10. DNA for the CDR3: TGTGCCAGCAGCCTAGGGGGGACAGGGTGGGCTAATGAAAAACTGTTTTTT. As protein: CASSLGGTGWANEKLFF.

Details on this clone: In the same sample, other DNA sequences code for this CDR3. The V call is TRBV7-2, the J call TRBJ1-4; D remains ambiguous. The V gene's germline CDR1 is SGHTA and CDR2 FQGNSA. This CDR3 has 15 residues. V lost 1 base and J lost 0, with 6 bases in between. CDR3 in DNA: TGTGCCAGCAGCTTAGAGGGTGCAACTAATGAAAAACTGTTTTTT. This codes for CASSLEGATNEKLFF.

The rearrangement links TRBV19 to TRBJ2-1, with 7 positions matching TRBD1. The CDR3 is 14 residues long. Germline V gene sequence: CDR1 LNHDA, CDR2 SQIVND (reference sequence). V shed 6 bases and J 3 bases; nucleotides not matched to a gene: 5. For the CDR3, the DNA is TGTGCCAGTAGCCCCGGGACAGTCTACAATGAGCAGTTCTTC. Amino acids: CASSPGTVYNEQFF. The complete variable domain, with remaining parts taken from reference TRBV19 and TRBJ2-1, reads DGGITQSPKYLFRKEGQNVTLSCEQNLNHDAMYWYRQDPGQGLRLIYYSQIVNDFQKGDIAEGYSVSREKKESFPLTVTSAQKNPTAFYLCASSPGTVYNEQFFGPGTRLTVL.

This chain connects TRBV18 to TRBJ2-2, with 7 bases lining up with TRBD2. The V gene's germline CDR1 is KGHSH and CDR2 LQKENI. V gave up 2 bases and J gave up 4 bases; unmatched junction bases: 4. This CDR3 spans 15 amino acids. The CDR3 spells CASSPIGGSTGELFF. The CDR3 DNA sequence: TGTGCCAGCTCACCAATCGGGGGGTCCACCGGGGAGCTGTTTTTT.

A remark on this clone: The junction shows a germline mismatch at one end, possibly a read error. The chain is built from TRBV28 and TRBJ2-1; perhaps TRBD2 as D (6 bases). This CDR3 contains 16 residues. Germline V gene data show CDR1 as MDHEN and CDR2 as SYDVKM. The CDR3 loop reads CASSIQVSSVLNDQFF. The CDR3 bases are TGTGCCAGCAGTATCCAAGTCTCTAGCGTTCTCAATGACCAGTTCTTC.

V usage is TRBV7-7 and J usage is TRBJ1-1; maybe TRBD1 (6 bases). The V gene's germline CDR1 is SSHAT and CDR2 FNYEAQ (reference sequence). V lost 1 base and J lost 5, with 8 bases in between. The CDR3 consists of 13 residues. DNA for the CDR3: TGTGCCAGCAGCTTAGAGCAGGGGACTGAAGCTTTCTTT. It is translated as CASSLEQGTEAFF.

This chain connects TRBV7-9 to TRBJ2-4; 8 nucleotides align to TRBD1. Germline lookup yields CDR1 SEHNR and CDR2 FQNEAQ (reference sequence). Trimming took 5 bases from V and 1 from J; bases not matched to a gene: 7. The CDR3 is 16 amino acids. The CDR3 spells CASSAGTGWAKNIQYF. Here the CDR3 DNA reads TGTGCCAGCAGCGCCGGGACAGGTTGGGCCAAAAACATTCAGTACTTC.

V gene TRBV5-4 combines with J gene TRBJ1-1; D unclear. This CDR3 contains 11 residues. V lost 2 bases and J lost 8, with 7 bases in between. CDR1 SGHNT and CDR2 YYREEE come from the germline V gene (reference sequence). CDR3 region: CASSFLNEAFF. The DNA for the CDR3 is TGTGCCAGCAGCTTTCTCAACGAAGCTTTCTTT.